One sample yielded the 25 T cell receptor beta chains listed below, sequenced in a study of T cells in tuberculosis. Thawed, overnight-rested PBMC were stained with GMM-loaded CD1B tetramer, viability dye and anti-CD3, then sorted. C32 glucose monomycolate from Rhodococcus equi was loaded onto the CD1B tetramers. Data came from immunoSEQ multiplex PCR; TCRdb stores just in-frame clones and leaves some out. Of 85,000 to 100,000 clones detected, approximately 90% appear once; the ten largest clones hold around 2%. The sequencing input was CD1b-GMM tetramer-negative cells sorted from PBMCs. These receptors all stem from an adult woman with latent tuberculosis.

The J gene is TRBJ2-3, the V gene TRBV5-1, with 9 bases fitting TRBD2. V lost 2 bases to trimming and J lost 3 bases; unmatched junction nucleotides: 7. The CDR3 sequence is 16 residues long. Germline V gives CDR1 SGHRS, CDR2 YFSETQ. The CDR3 coding sequence is TGCGCCAGCAGCTTCGCGGGGGGGCCGGGTACAGATACGCAGTATTTT. Its translation is CASSFAGGPGTDTQYF.

This chain joins TRBV27 and TRBJ2-1; D possibly corresponds to TRBD2 (5 bases). The germline V and J ends were trimmed by 3 bases and 13 bases, with 19 bases remaining between them. Germline CDR1 MNHEY, CDR2 SMNVEV (reference sequence). The CDR3 extends over 14 amino acids. In DNA, the CDR3 is TGTGCCAGCAGTTTGCCGGGGTTTAGGTATCACCAGTTCTTC. It translates to CASSLPGFRYHQFF.

In regard to this clone: Other DNA sequences in the same sample also yield this CDR3. The chain is built from TRBV6-6 and TRBJ2-7; possible D gene TRBD1, 6 bases. Looked up from germline, CDR1 is MNHNY and CDR2 is SVGAGI (reference sequence). The ends were cut back, 4 bases at V and 2 bases at J, with 18 bases in the middle. The length of the CDR3 is 16 residues. In DNA, the CDR3 is TGTGCCAGCAGTTCCTCCCCAGGACAGAGACCCTACGAGCAGTACGTC. Its protein product is CASSSSPGQRPYEQYV.

The chain recombines TRBV29-1 with TRBJ1-1; D is possibly TRBD1 (5 bases). This CDR3 region has 10 residues. Trimming removed 7 bases at V and 8 bases at J, with 11 bases between. CDR1 is SQVTM, CDR2 ANQGSEA, per germline. The CDR3 spells CSAGTPEAFF. CDR3 DNA: TGCAGCGCCGGGACTCCCGAAGCTTTCTTT.

V and J are TRBV5-6 and TRBJ2-1; a weak D match, TRBD2 (5 bases). CDR3 length: 16 amino acids. CDR1 is SGHDT and CDR2 is YYEEEE in the germline V gene. The germline V and J ends were trimmed by 1 base and 3 bases, with 14 bases remaining between them. CDR3 in amino acids: CASSLMLIGIYNEQFF. In DNA form, the CDR3 reads TGTGCCAGCAGCTTGATGTTGATCGGGATCTACAATGAGCAGTTCTTC.

The V gene is TRBV5-1, the J gene TRBJ2-7; 10 bases fit TRBD1. This CDR3 is 14 amino acids long. V was clipped by 0 bases and J by 4 bases; unmatched bases: 1. Germline CDR1 reads SGHRS; CDR2 reads YFSETQ. CDR3 nucleotides: TGCGCCAGCAGCTTGGGACAGGGGGCTTACGAGCAGTACGTC. Translating it yields CASSLGQGAYEQYV.

The rearrangement uses TRBV11-2 and TRBJ1-3; 12 nucleotides agree with TRBD1. The J segment lost 4 bases and the V segment lost 1 base, leaving 5 bases of the junction unmatched. Germline CDR1 reads SGHAT; CDR2 reads FQNNGV. This CDR3 comprises 17 residues. CDR3 loop: CASSLVGTGGAGNTIYF. CDR3 sequence (DNA): TGTGCCAGCAGCTTAGTCGGGACAGGGGGCGCGGGAAACACCATATATTTT.

This chain uses TRBV4-2 with TRBJ1-1, with 12 bases lining up with TRBD1. The CDR3 spans 16 residues. Per germline, CDR1 LGHNA and CDR2 YNFKEQ. V trimming: 3 bases; J trimming: 3 bases; junction bases outside the gene matches: 5. The CDR3 loop is CASSHGTGGAYTEAFF. DNA of the CDR3: TGTGCCAGCAGCCACGGGACAGGGGGCGCGTACACTGAAGCTTTCTTT.

CDR3 loop: CASSKAYRGESTDTQYF. The CDR3 DNA reads as TGTGCCAGCAGCAAAGCTTACAGGGGGGAAAGTACAGATACGCAGTATTTT. This sequence joins TRBV21-1 and TRBJ2-3; the table assigns TRBD1, which was not confirmed against the DNA. TRBV21-1 is a pseudogene locus. CDR3 size: 17 residues.

The chain employs TRBV7-9 and TRBJ2-1; possible D gene TRBD1, 8 bases. The CDR3 runs 19 residues. Trimming pared 5 bases from V and 3 bases from J, leaving 26 bases between. From germline, CDR1 is SEHNR and CDR2 FQNEAQ (reference sequence). CDR3 nucleotides: TGTGCCAGCAGCCCACCCCCCCAATCAACAGGGGGGGACTACAATGAGCAGTTCTTC. Encoded protein: CASSPPPQSTGGDYNEQFF.

The V call is TRBV11-1, the J call TRBJ2-1; TRBD1 aligns across 7 bases. The CDR3 loop spans 16 amino acids. J lost 3 bases, V lost 5 bases, and 10 bases had no gene match. Germline values: CDR1 SGHAT, CDR2 FQDESV (reference sequence). CDR3 protein: CASSGLTGLRYNEQFF. The CDR3 DNA sequence: TGTGCCAGCAGCGGGCTGACAGGGCTTCGCTACAATGAGCAGTTCTTC.

The rearrangement uses TRBV2 and TRBJ1-1; possibly TRBD1 for D (6 bases). The CDR3 runs to 12 residues. The V and J ends lost 8 bases and 4 bases respectively, with 11 bases between them. The germline gives CDR1 SNHLY, CDR2 FYNNEI. CDR3 in DNA: TGTGCCAGCCCACAGGGAATCACTGAAGCTTTCTTT. This encodes CASPQGITEAFF.

The rearrangement uses TRBV18 and TRBJ2-3; D is perhaps TRBD2 (6 bases). Trimming left V 0 bases short and J 3 bases short, with 10 bases between. The CDR3 length is 15 residues. Germline lookup yields CDR1 KGHSH and CDR2 LQKENI. For the CDR3, the DNA is TGTGCCAGCTCACCACCCTCGGGGGTAACAGATACGCAGTATTTT. The encoded protein is CASSPPSGVTDTQYF.

The chain joins TRBV6-1 to TRBJ2-7; D may be TRBD2 (5 bases). Looked up from germline, CDR1 is MNHNS and CDR2 is SASEGT. This CDR3 spans 12 amino acids. V was clipped by 8 bases and J by 5 bases, with 13 bases between them. CDR3 in DNA: TGTGCCAGCGAAGTCGGGGTGAACGAGCAGTACTTC. This sequence encodes CASEVGVNEQYF.

This chain connects TRBV6-6 to TRBJ2-7; no definite D call. This CDR3 region has 12 residues. Germline CDR1 and CDR2: MNHNY and SVGAGI (reference sequence). V dropped 6 bases and J dropped 2 bases, with 8 bases sitting between them. CDR3 sequence reads: CASSPDTYEQYV. The CDR3 nucleotides read TGTGCCAGCAGCCCCGACACCTACGAGCAGTACGTC.

This chain links TRBV28 with TRBJ1-1; D unresolved. Germline values: CDR1 MDHEN, CDR2 SYDVKM. Between the trimmed V and J ends, which lost 6 bases and 1 base, there was a span of 9 bases. The length of the CDR3 is 13 residues. The CDR3 sequence is CASSHTRNTEAFF. The CDR3 DNA sequence: TGTGCCAGCAGCCACACAAGGAACACTGAAGCTTTCTTT.

The J gene is TRBJ1-3, the V gene TRBV5-5, with a possible D match to TRBD1 (6 bases). Germline lookup yields CDR1 SGHKS and CDR2 YYEKEE (reference sequence). The CDR3 covers 14 residues. The V end lost 3 bases, the J end lost 4 bases, and 11 bases lay between the germline ends. The CDR3 sequence is CASSSPGQGNTIYF. In nucleotides, the CDR3 is TGTGCCAGCAGCTCACCGGGACAAGGAAACACCATATATTTT.

This sequence joins TRBV2 and TRBJ1-2; D is perhaps TRBD1 (5 bases). Germline values: CDR1 SNHLY, CDR2 FYNNEI. The CDR3 has 13 amino acids. Between the trimmed V and J ends, which lost 6 bases and 2 bases, there was a span of 10 bases. The CDR3 nucleotides read TGTGCCAGCAGGGGCGACAGAAACTATGGCTACACCTTC. As protein: CASRGDRNYGYTF. The variable domain in full, completed from reference TRBV2 and TRBJ1-2, reads EPEVTQTPSHQVTQMGQEVILRCVPISNHLYFYWYRQILGQKVEFLVSFYNNEISEKSEIFDDQFSVERPDGSNFTLKIRSTKLEDSAMYFCASRGDRNYGYTFGSGTRLTVV.

The chain recombines TRBV6-6 with TRBJ1-5; possibly TRBD1 for D (5 bases). V was clipped by 0 bases and J by 2 bases, with 11 bases between them. Germline V CDR1 and CDR2: MNHNY, SVGAGI (reference sequence). The CDR3 consists of 16 residues. CDR3 coding DNA: TGTGCCAGCAGTTACTCCAGGGCGCAGGGCAATCAGCCCCAGCATTTT. This codes for CASSYSRAQGNQPQHF.

The chain couples TRBV6-5 to TRBJ1-6; a possible D gene is TRBD1 (5 bases). Per germline, CDR1 MNHEY and CDR2 SVGAGI. Trimming removed 6 bases at V and 7 bases at J, with 10 bases between. This CDR3 spans 13 amino acids. The CDR3 DNA is TGTGCCAGCAGCCTGGGGCACAATTCACCCCTCCACTTT. As protein: CASSLGHNSPLHF.

This chain links TRBV7-2 with TRBJ2-5; 7 positions match TRBD2. Per germline, CDR1 SGHTA and CDR2 FQGNSA. CDR3 length: 16 amino acids. V lost 2 bases, J lost 1 base, and 7 bases stayed unmatched. As DNA, the CDR3 is TGTGCCAGCAGCTTAAATAGCGGGCGGTCCCAAGAGACCCAGTACTTC. This sequence encodes CASSLNSGRSQETQYF.

The genes are TRBV7-9 and TRBJ1-1; 9 positions agree with TRBD1. Germline V gene lookup returns CDR1 SEHNR and CDR2 FQNEAQ (reference sequence). Trimming took 8 bases from V and 4 from J; bases not matched to a gene: 2. This CDR3 is 12 amino acids long. The CDR3 is CASGQGITEAFF. In nucleotides, the CDR3 is TGTGCCAGCGGACAGGGGATCACTGAAGCTTTCTTT.

The sample holds a few counts of this clone. The J gene is TRBJ1-3, the V gene TRBV7-2; no reliable D call. The germline V gene has CDR1 SGHTA and CDR2 FQGNSA. V lost 5 bases, J lost 2 bases, and 10 bases lay in between. The CDR3 covers 14 residues. The CDR3 nucleotides are TGTGCCAGCAGCCTCCTTGGGCCTGGAAACACCATATATTTT. Its protein product is CASSLLGPGNTIYF. Together with reference TRBV7-2 and TRBJ1-3, the CDR3 gives the full variable domain: GAGVSQSPSNKVTEKGKDVELRCDPISGHTALYWYRQSLGQGLEFLIYFQGNSAPDKSGLPSDRFSAERTGGSVSTLTIQRTQQEDSAVYLCASSLLGPGNTIYFGEGSWLTVV.

The V call is TRBV21-1, the J call TRBJ2-3; the D segment call TRBD2 is taken from the table without a DNA check. TRBV21-1 is listed as a pseudogene. The CDR3 totals 18 residues. The CDR3 nucleotides are TGTGCCAGCAGCAATCCCTCAAAAGGACTAGCGGGGGGAGATACGCAGTATTTT. This codes for CASSNPSKGLAGGDTQYF.

The chain carries TRBV27 and TRBJ2-7, with D hard to call. The CDR3 has 13 amino acids. V lost 6 bases to trimming and J lost 1 base, with 10 bases between them. Germline V gene data show CDR1 as MNHEY and CDR2 as SMNVEV (reference sequence). As DNA, the CDR3 is TGTGCCAGCAGCCCCCTCGGGTCCTACGAGCAGTACGTC. Its protein is CASSPLGSYEQYV.